This T cell receptor beta chain emerged from a study of blood T cell repertoires in COVID-19. This CDR3 has 13 residues. The V end was cut by 7 bases, the J end by 1 base, with 10 bases between. Sequenced by immunoSEQ multiplex PCR; TCRdb stores in-frame clones only, minus some. The table has approximately 490,000 clones, 88% seen once. The chain is built from TRBV12-3 or TRBV12-4 and TRBJ1-1; unclear D gene. The TCR was taken from a woman aged 60 to 75 who had recovered from COVID-19. The sequencing input was PBMCs or T cells enriched from blood (not recorded which). This CDR3 is CASILTGNTEAFF. DNA for the CDR3: TGTGCCAGCATCCTGACGGGGAACACTGAAGCTTTCTTT.